The source of this T cell receptor (beta chain) is a study of cytomegalovirus exposure and HLA in healthy donors. Study outcomes and limitations: When a later analysis was performed, an Asian-associated ancestry cluster reportedly had fewer N-insertions than the roughly 640-donor mean. Donors were assumed by presence/absence analyses to have roughly uniform sequencing depth. About 90% or about 30% of the time was how often most TCR beta V segments were productive, according to an earlier analysis.

Despite likely unrecorded immune exposures, the donors were nominally healthy at the time of sampling. As to this clone: Antigen specificity is unknown.

Vbeta (60) and Jbeta (13) primers were used in the PCR. Some clones are missing from TCRdb's copy, which holds only in-frame ones; the method was immunoSEQ multiplex PCR. The sample data list about 200,000 clones. The CDR3 consists of 14 residues. Per the germline V gene, CDR1 is SGHDT and CDR2 is YYEEEE. V dropped 3 bases and J dropped 4 bases, with 13 bases sitting between them. V gene TRBV5-6 combines with J gene TRBJ1-1; D may be TRBD1 (6 bases). Material: PBMCs. This TCR came from a boy aged 5-17 years in good health and CMV-seronegative. The chain's CDR3 is CASSSGRGGTEAFF. DNA of the CDR3: TGTGCCAGCAGCTCCGGTAGGGGGGGCACTGAAGCTTTCTTT. The whole variable domain, remainder taken from reference TRBV5-6 and TRBJ1-1, is DAGVTQSPTHLIKTRGQQVTLRCSPKSGHDTVSWYQQALGQGPQFIFQYYEEEERQRGNFPDRFSGHQFPNYSSELNVNALLLGDSALYLCASSSGRGGTEAFFGQGTRLTVV.